This TCR beta chain was profiled in a study of technical replicates of blood from several donors. CDR1 MDHEN and CDR2 SYDVKM come from the germline V gene. This CDR3 comprises 14 residues. Trimming left V 7 bases short and J 0 bases short, with 13 bases between. Data came from immunoSEQ multiplex PCR; TCRdb stores just in-frame clones and leaves some out. This sample has 65,000 to 85,000 clones, with 98% found just once. The gene calls are TRBV28 and TRBJ2-7; TRBD1 might be the D (7 bases). This sequence was found in a human donor in good health. Sequencing used T cells isolated from PBMCs. CDR3 sequence (DNA): TGTGCCAGCACCGACAGGGAGGCCTCCTACGAGCAGTACTTC. This sequence encodes CASTDREASYEQYF.